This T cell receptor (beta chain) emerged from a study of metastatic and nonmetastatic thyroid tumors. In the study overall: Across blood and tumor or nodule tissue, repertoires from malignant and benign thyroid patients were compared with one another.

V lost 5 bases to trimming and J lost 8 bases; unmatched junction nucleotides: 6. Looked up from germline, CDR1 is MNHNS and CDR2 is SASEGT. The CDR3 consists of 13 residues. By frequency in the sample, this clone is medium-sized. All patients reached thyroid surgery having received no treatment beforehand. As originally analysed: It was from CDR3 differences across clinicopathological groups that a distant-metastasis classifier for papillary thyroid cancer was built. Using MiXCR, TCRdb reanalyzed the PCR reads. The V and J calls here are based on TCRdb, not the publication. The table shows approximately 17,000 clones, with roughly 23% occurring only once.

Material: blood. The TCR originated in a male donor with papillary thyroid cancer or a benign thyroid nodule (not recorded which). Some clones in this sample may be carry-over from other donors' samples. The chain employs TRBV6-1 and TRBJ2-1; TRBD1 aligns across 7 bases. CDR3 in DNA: TGTGCCAGCAGTCGCAGAGGGGGCGATGAGCAGTTCTTC. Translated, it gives CASSRRGGDEQFF.